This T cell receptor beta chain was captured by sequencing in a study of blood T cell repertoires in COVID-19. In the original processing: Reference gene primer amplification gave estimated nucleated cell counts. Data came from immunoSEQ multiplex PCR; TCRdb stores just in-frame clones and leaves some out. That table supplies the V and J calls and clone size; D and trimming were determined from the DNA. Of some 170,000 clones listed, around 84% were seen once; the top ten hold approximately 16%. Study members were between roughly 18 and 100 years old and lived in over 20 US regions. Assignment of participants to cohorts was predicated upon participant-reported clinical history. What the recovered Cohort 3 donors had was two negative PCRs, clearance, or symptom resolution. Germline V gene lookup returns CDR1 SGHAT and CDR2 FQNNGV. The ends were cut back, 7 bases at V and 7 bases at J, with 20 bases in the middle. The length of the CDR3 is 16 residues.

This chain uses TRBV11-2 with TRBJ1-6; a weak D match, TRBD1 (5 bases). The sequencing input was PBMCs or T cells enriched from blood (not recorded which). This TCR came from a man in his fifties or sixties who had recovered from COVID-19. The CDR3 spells CASTKVGASPNSPLHF. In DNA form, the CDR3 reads TGTGCCAGCACAAAAGTTGGGGCCTCACCAAATTCACCCCTCCACTTT.